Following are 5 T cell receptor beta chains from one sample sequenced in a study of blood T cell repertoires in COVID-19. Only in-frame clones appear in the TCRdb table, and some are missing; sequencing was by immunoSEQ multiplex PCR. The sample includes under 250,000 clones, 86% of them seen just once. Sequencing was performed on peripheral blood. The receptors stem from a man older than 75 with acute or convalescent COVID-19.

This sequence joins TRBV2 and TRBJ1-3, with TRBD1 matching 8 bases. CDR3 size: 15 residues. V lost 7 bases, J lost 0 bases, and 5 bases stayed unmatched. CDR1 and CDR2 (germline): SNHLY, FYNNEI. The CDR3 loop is CASNRDRISGNTIYF. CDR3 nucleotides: TGTGCCAGCAACCGGGACAGGATCTCTGGAAACACCATATATTTT.

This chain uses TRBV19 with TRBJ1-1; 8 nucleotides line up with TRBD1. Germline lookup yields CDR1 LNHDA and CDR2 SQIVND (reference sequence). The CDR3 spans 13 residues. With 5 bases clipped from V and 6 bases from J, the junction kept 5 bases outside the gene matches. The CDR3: CASSVYRGSEAFF. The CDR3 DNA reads TGTGCCAGTAGTGTTTACAGGGGGTCTGAAGCTTTCTTT. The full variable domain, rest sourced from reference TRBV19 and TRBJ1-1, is DGGITQSPKYLFRKEGQNVTLSCEQNLNHDAMYWYRQDPGQGLRLIYYSQIVNDFQKGDIAEGYSVSREKKESFPLTVTSAQKNPTAFYLCASSVYRGSEAFFGQGTRLTVV.

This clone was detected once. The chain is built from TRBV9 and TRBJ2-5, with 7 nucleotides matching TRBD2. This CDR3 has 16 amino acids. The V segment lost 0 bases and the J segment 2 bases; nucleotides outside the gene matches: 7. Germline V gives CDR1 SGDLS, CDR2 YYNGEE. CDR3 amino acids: CASSVGASGLQETQYF. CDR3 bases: TGTGCCAGCAGCGTAGGGGCTAGCGGATTACAAGAGACCCAGTACTTC.

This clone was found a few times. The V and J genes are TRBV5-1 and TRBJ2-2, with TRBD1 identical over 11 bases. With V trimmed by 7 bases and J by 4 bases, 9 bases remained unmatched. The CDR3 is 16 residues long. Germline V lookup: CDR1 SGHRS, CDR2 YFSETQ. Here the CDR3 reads CASALGGTGGTGELFF. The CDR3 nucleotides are TGCGCCAGCGCCCTGGGAGGGACAGGGGGCACCGGGGAGCTGTTTTTT.

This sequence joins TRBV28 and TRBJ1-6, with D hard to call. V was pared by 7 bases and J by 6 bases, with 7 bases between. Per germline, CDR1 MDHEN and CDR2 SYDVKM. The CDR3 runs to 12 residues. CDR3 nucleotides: TGTGCCAGCACAACGGTTAATTCACCCCTCCACTTT. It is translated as CASTTVNSPLHF.